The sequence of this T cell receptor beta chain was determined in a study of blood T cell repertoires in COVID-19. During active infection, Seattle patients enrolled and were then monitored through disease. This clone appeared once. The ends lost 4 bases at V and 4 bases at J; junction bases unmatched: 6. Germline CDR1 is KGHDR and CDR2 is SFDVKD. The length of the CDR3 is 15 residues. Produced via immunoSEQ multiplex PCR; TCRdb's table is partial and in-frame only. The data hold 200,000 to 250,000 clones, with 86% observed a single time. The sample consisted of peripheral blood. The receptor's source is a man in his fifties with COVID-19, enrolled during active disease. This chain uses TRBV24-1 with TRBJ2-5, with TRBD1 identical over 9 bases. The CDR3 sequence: CATSEGTGKRETQYF. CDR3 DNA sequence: TGTGCCACCAGTGAGGGGACAGGGAAGAGAGAGACCCAGTACTTC.